This TCR beta chain came from a study of cytomegalovirus exposure and HLA in healthy donors (dated by TCRdb to about 2017). Regarding the research as a whole: According to an earlier analysis of several hundred of the donors, about 180 million T cells yielded 90 million to 140 million unique TCR beta sequences and roughly 280 Gb of sequence data. Approximately 300 gigabases of sequencing data and 70 million to 100 million unique TCR sequences made up an early release that covered 640 HLA-typed donors. Of the roughly 400 genotyped donors, 65% to 90% were placed in the genetic ancestry cluster associated with self-reported Caucasian donors. The aim of the study was to test whether cataloging public T cell receptors could identify signatures of past pathogen exposure. Using immunosequencing, the study profiled T cell repertoires from approximately 700 subjects and related those repertoires to cytomegalovirus serostatus. A separate validation cohort of more than 100 different subjects was used in addition to the roughly 670-subject first cohort. The study combined high-throughput TCR immunosequencing, statistical association of individual TCRs with disease status, and machine learning to predict cytomegalovirus infection status. A later analysis re-examined previously published TCR beta repertoires from several hundred donors and added high-resolution HLA genotyping to investigate patterns of TCR occurrence. In the later analysis, no new phenotypic data were used to find candidate immune exposures; instead, reliance was placed on TCR beta sequences and their occurrence across donors. An earlier analysis of 587 of the donors used high-throughput TCR beta sequencing to judge whether each TCR beta V gene segment behaved as functional or pseudogenic. Donor age, sex, ethnicity and CMV serostatus were compiled together with the repertoire data. A later genetic analysis took genome-wide SNP genotypes for about 55% of the roughly 700 donors and used that subset as a discovery cohort. All discovery cohort repertoires had been generated on a single sequencing platform. HLA typing covered class I and class II loci at four-digit resolution. The number of donors typed differed by locus, with roughly 620-640 for A, B, C, DRB1 and DQB1, 522 for DQA1, approximately 570 for DPA1, and 400 to 490 for DPB1. Several DR-DQ haplotypes were handled as single units for association and clustering because linkage in the cohort was strong. Among almost 400 genotyped donors of the cohort, an average of 235,054 unique TCR beta nucleotide sequences were sequenced per donor, around 20% of them non-productive.

Concerning this clone itself: Its recognized antigen is unknown.

The cohort consisted of 666 healthy bone marrow donors. All cohort members were sampled while nominally healthy, although unrecorded immune exposures were likely present. The donor was CMV seropositive and belonged to the group of 250 to 300 seropositive cohort members. A peripheral blood sample was collected from each donor, and TCR beta sequencing was performed on peripheral blood mononuclear cells. The Qiagen DNeasy Blood Extraction Kit was used to extract genomic DNA from the blood cell samples. The junction shows trimming of 0 bases on V and 4 bases on J, and the gene matches do not reach 7 bases of it. The CDR3 spans 16 residues, from the cysteine through the phenylalanine. Only CDR3 DNA remains: 48 bases, in frame from the first base. CDR1 and CDR2 were assigned from the germline V gene as SGDLS and YYNGEE. Libraries were built with the immunoSEQ multiplex PCR assay. The multiplex PCR relied on a mix of 60 forward primers for TCR Vbeta segments and 13 reverse primers for TCR Jbeta segments. The CDR3 region of rearranged TCR beta genes was amplified from genomic DNA by a multiplex PCR assay. Amplified TCR beta libraries were sequenced as 87-base-pair reads on the Illumina HiSeq System. Per the original workflow: A later analysis tallied around 80 million unique TCR beta chains across the 666 repertoires, and roughly 11 million of those chains were shared by two or more donors. To remove PCR and sequencing errors, raw reads were error-corrected and collapsed into unique sequences using a nearest-neighbor algorithm that merged closely related sequences. V, D and J gene segments were assigned by aligning CDR3 sequences to IMGT reference sequences. For a sequence to be retained, at least a six-nucleotide match to both a V gene segment and a J gene segment was required. Rearrangements were classified as productive when the CDR3 lacked stop codons and remained in frame with V and J, and all other rearrangements were classified as non-productive. CDR3 was defined by IMGT convention, running from the second conserved V-encoded cysteine to the conserved J-encoded phenylalanine. In an earlier analysis of more than 550 of the donors, sequences lacking an unambiguous match to a single V gene segment were excluded. In an earlier analysis of 587 of the donors, a V segment was called functional when productive rearrangements were above 56.7%, and segregating when the standard deviation between donors exceeded 5%. To diagnose cytomegalovirus status from the catalog of TCR beta chain sequences, a statistical classification framework was built. In a later analysis, TCR nucleotide sequences were compared against IMGT/GENE-DB human TR gene sequences so that V and J genes could be assigned. The TCRdist pipeline was used in a later analysis to assign CDR3 sequences and most-parsimonious VDJ recombination scenarios. A later analysis defined each TCR beta chain by its CDR3 amino acid sequence plus V-gene family, and excluded reads lacking a unique V-gene family. In a later analysis, 500 to 650 highly shared, low-generation-probability nucleotide sequences were removed to address suspected cross-contamination and a sequencing artifact. A later analysis calculated a clonal expansion index for each public chain from normalized within-repertoire ranks of inferred template counts. In a later analysis, generation probabilities were computed using a VDJ recombination model fitted to out-of-frame rearrangements, and the results were checked against IGoR. Hypergeometric tests were used in a later analysis to score TCR-TCR, TCR-HLA and TCR-CMV co-occurrence, with a repertoire-size bias correction applied to the TCR pairs. In a later analysis, false discovery rates were estimated by permuting HLA or CMV assignments 20 times. In a later analysis, co-occurring TCRs were grouped with DBSCAN, and TCRdist sequence similarity was added when clustering was performed within HLA-allele-positive subsets. Repertoires with fewer than 30,000 or more than 120,000 public chains were left out of co-occurrence clustering, as were five repertoires with anomalous nucleotide sharing. TCRdb took over this immuneACCESS table, retaining in-frame rearrangements with V and J assigned. Such tables are incomplete; in checked studies, under half of the missing clones stem from an unresolved V gene, and the remainder is unexplained. The DNA was the basis for D and trimming; V, J and clone size are from that table. The sample table includes 50,000 to 60,000 clones. The ten largest clones represent approximately 11% of the sample.

General study outcomes and caveats: A cluster of highly shared sequence variants was judged likely to be a technical artifact of the sequencing pipeline. When HLA alleles, especially DR and DQ, strongly co-occurred, attributing TCR associations to individual alleles was difficult. Most TCR sequences were observed very rarely across donors, whereas some public TCRs were present in many individuals. A later analysis found that TCR association rates varied across HLA loci, with DRB1 alleles showing the most associated TCRs and HLA-C alleles the fewest. A further reported finding was that TCR beta sequences accurately predicted the HLA-A and HLA-B alleles for most subjects in the first cohort. A later analysis found that HLA-associated TCR beta chains were more clonally expanded and had lower generation probabilities than equally common non-associated chains. A later analysis found that most CMV-associated TCR beta chains appeared HLA-restricted, with HLA associations seemingly driven largely by CMV exposure. Compared with the 666-donor mean, donors in an Asian-associated ancestry cluster had fewer N-insertions in productive TCRs, according to a later genetic analysis. Presence/absence analyses assumed roughly uniform sequencing depth across donors, an assumption that may not hold. HLA typing was unavailable for some donors at each locus, so association tests used only the typed subset. Specific HLA alleles were associated with about 17,000 TCR beta sequences at a false discovery rate of 0.05 in a later analysis. Immune exposure information for the cohort was limited to CMV serostatus. An earlier analysis of several hundred of the donors showed that most TCR beta V segments appeared in productive rearrangements either about 87% or about 30% of the time, which broadly matched IMGT annotations. In vitro tests confirmed that three of the cytomegalovirus-associated TCR beta chains recognize cytomegalovirus antigens. Some IMGT-functional V segments, including TRBV6-2 and TRBV6-3, could not be distinguished by the 87-base-pair reads and were therefore excluded. Cytomegalovirus status was reported to be diagnosed by the classifier with high specificity and sensitivity in both the original and validation cohorts. Linkage disequilibrium might explain the correlated functional status among segregating V segments, but an unknown experimental factor could not be excluded. A later analysis reported that several top co-occurrence clusters appeared linked to parvovirus B19, influenza, CMV and Epstein-Barr virus. Because counts were too low, around 17 rarely observed V segments, including chromosome 9 orphons, were left out of the earlier analysis of a few hundred of the donors. The authors suggested that the approach could potentially be extended to other disease states and immunological phenotypes. In this cohort, only TCR beta chains were sequenced, and detectable features were limited by the absence of alpha or paired-chain data. An association between a missense DCLRE1C variant and V-gene and J-gene trimming of TCR beta chains was found in a later genetic analysis and replicated in an independent cohort. The study listed 150 to 200 TCR beta chains as associated with cytomegalovirus.

The sequence derives from a woman between 50 and 59 years old in good health and CMV-seropositive. Sequencing used PBMCs. The chain couples TRBV9 to TRBJ2-5; 9 central nucleotides agree with TRBD2. This receptor has the CDR3 CASSVAGGRGLETQYF. The DNA is as follows: TGTGCCAGCAGCGTAGCTGGCGGGAGGGGTCTAGAGACCCAGTACTTC.